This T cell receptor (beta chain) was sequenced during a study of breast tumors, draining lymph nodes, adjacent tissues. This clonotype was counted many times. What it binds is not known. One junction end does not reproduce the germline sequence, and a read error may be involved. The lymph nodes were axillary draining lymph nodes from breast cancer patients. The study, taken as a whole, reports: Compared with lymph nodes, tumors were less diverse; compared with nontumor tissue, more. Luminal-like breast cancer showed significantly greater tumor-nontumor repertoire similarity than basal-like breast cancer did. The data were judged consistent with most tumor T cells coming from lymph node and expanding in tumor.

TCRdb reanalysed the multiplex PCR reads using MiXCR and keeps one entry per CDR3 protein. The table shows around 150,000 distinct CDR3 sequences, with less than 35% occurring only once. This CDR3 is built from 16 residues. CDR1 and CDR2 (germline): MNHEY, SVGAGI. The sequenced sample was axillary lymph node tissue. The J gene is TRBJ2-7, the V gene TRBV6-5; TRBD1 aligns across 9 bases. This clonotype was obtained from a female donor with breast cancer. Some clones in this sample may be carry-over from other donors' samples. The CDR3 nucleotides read TGTGCCAGCAGTCACTCGACGGGACAGGGATCCTACGAGCAGTACTTC. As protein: CASSHSTGQGSYEQYF.